These 19 T cell receptor beta chains share one sample of origin, sequenced in a study of blood T cells in healthy people across ages. A J-beta primer mix and a sample-barcoded 5' primer were used in a second PCR of roughly 6 to 12 cycles. MiXCR was run by TCRdb on the 5' RACE reads, yielding one entry per CDR3 protein. The data contain fewer than 2,000,000 distinct CDR3 sequences, 30% to 35% of them singletons. Input material: blood. The receptors here all came from a woman aged 25 to 39 in good health.

The chain uses TRBV20-1 and TRBJ1-6; a weak D match, TRBD1 (5 bases). Germline V lookup: CDR1 DFQATT, CDR2 SNEGSKA (reference sequence). The CDR3 has 15 residues. V lost 6 bases and J 9 bases, leaving 21 bases between the germline ends. CDR3 residues: CSALDPPGIGSPLHF. The CDR3 DNA reads TGCAGTGCCCTGGACCCGCCAGGGATAGGTTCACCCCTCCACTTT.

This chain links TRBV10-3 with TRBJ2-7; maybe TRBD1 (6 bases). Looked up from germline, CDR1 is ENHRY and CDR2 is SYGVKD. V dropped 2 bases and J dropped 0 bases, with 14 bases sitting between them. The CDR3 loop spans 16 amino acids. The DNA for the CDR3 is TGTGCCATCAGTGAGGGACAGCCGGCCAACTCCTACGAGCAGTACTTC. This translates into CAISEGQPANSYEQYF.

The chain carries TRBV4-2 and TRBJ2-1, with 10 bases aligning to TRBD1. The CDR3 spans 14 residues. Germline V gene sequence: CDR1 LGHNA, CDR2 YNFKEQ. The CDR3 region is CVTRGQGSNNEQFF. Here the CDR3 DNA reads TGTGTCACTAGGGGACAGGGGTCCAACAATGAGCAGTTCTTC.

This clonotype was observed a handful of times. The chain couples TRBV29-1 to TRBJ1-2; D gene unclear. The V and J ends lost 3 bases and 6 bases respectively, with 20 bases between them. From germline, CDR1 is SQVTM and CDR2 ANQGSEA. The CDR3 sequence is 15 residues long. The CDR3 here is CSVDLGGDYSDGYTF. DNA of the CDR3: TGCAGCGTTGATTTGGGAGGAGACTACTCTGATGGCTACACCTTC.

Only a few counts were recorded for this clonotype. The CDR3 loop is CASSTGTGAFYEQYF. The CDR3 DNA follows: TGTGCCAGCAGTACCGGGACAGGGGCTTTCTACGAGCAGTACTTC. This chain links TRBV6-2 or TRBV6-3 with TRBJ2-7, with 10 nucleotides matching TRBD1. The germline V gene encodes CDR1 MNHEY and CDR2 SVGEGT. The CDR3 has 15 amino acids. V lost 5 bases to trimming and J lost 3 bases; unmatched junction nucleotides: 7.

This rearrangement joins TRBV20-1 to TRBJ1-2, with a possible D match to TRBD1 (6 bases). Germline-derived CDR1 and CDR2 are DFQATT and SNEGSKA (reference sequence). The CDR3 consists of 13 residues. Between the trimmed V and J ends, which lost 4 bases and 2 bases, there was a span of 11 bases. The DNA for the CDR3 is TGCAGTGCTAATCCCCAGGGGAACTATGGCTACACCTTC. Translation gives CSANPQGNYGYTF.

This clonotype has a handful of counts. The chain is built from TRBV20-1 and TRBJ2-1; the match to TRBD2 covers 8 bases. Trimming took 5 bases from V and 6 from J; bases not matched to a gene: 12. The length of the CDR3 is 15 residues. The germline V gene encodes CDR1 DFQATT and CDR2 SNEGSKA (reference sequence). In DNA form, the CDR3 reads TGCAGTGCTCCTATCGGGACTAGGGAAGGCAATGAGCAGTTCTTC. The encoded protein is CSAPIGTREGNEQFF.

The rearrangement links TRBV4-1 to TRBJ2-3; the match to TRBD2 covers 10 bases. J gave up 3 bases and V 1 base, and 4 bases lay outside the gene matches. From germline, CDR1 is MGHRA and CDR2 YSYEKL. The CDR3 contains 16 residues. CDR3 bases: TGCGCCAGCAGCCAAGTTCAGCGGGGGGGTACAGATACGCAGTATTTT. This encodes CASSQVQRGGTDTQYF.

The CDR3 sequence: CASSTYRDPTEAFF. The CDR3 DNA is TGTGCCAGCAGTACCTACAGGGATCCCACTGAAGCTTTCTTT. The chain has TRBV27 and TRBJ1-1, with TRBD1 as a possible D gene (6 bases). This CDR3 contains 14 residues. Trimming removed 5 bases from V and 4 bases from J, with 14 bases in between. In germline, CDR1 is MNHEY, CDR2 SMNVEV (reference sequence).

The chain joins TRBV25-1 to TRBJ1-1; possibly TRBD1 for D (5 bases). Germline assignment: CDR1 MGHDK and CDR2 SYGVNS. Trimming removed 5 bases from V and 1 base from J, with 14 bases in between. The CDR3 totals 15 residues. The chain's CDR3 is CASSTPGRPNTEAFF. The CDR3 nucleotides are TGTGCCAGCAGTACCCCGGGACGACCGAACACTGAAGCTTTCTTT.

This clonotype was picked up a small number of times. This sequence joins TRBV3-1 and TRBJ2-3; D unclear. The V end was cut by 1 base, the J end by 5 bases, with 13 bases between. The CDR3 totals 15 residues. Per the germline V gene, CDR1 is LGHDT and CDR2 is YNNKEL (reference sequence). The CDR3 nucleotides read TGTGCCAGCAGCCAAGGAGCCAAAAGTATAGATACGCAGTATTTT. It specifies CASSQGAKSIDTQYF.

This clonotype was detected many times. This chain joins TRBV18 and TRBJ2-3; 14 bases are a match to TRBD2. The CDR3 is made up of 15 amino acids. Germline values: CDR1 KGHSH, CDR2 LQKENI. Unmatched junction bases numbered 4, after V lost 8 bases and J lost 3 bases. Here the CDR3 DNA reads TGTGCCAGCACGCGGACTAGCGGGAGGACAGATACGCAGTATTTT. Its translation is CASTRTSGRTDTQYF.

The chain has TRBV5-1 and TRBJ2-5; the D call may be TRBD1 or TRBD2 (7 bases each). The end of the DNA is better explained by TRBJ2-7, so the J call may be wrong. This CDR3 has 15 amino acids. The V gene's germline CDR1 is SGHRS and CDR2 YFSETQ. The CDR3 DNA follows: TGCGCCAGCAGCGAGACGACAGGGACTATCTACGAGCAGTACTTC. Translated: CASSETTGTIYEQYF.

As DNA, the CDR3 is TGTGCCATCTCAAAGCGGGGGACAGATACGCAGTATTTT. Amino acids: CAISKRGTDTQYF. V and J are TRBV10-3 and TRBJ2-3, with 8 bases matching TRBD2. The CDR3 covers 13 residues. Per germline, CDR1 ENHRY and CDR2 SYGVKD. J was trimmed by 3 bases and V by 8 bases; bases with no gene match: 4.

V usage is TRBV24-1 and J usage is TRBJ2-1; 11 bases match TRBD1. The V gene end was trimmed by 3 bases and the J gene end by 7 bases; junction bases not matched to a gene: 7. This CDR3 comprises 16 residues. Germline V CDR1 and CDR2: KGHDR, SFDVKD. In DNA, the CDR3 is TGTGCCACCAGTGATATGGGACAGGGGGTTTGGAATGAGCAGTTCTTC. It specifies CATSDMGQGVWNEQFF.

Only a few counts were recorded for this clonotype. The chain carries TRBV29-1 and TRBJ2-7, with D unclear. The CDR3 is made up of 9 amino acids. CDR1 and CDR2 from the germline V gene are SQVTM and ANQGSEA. This CDR3 reads CRARNEQYF. DNA of the CDR3: TGCCGAGCGAGGAACGAGCAGTACTTC.

This clonotype has only a few counts. The CDR3 region has the DNA TGTGCCACCAGCAGAGAAATTCGGGAGCAGTTGTTAAATGAGCAGTTCTTC. Protein sequence: CATSREIREQLLNEQFF. V gene TRBV15 combines with J gene TRBJ2-1; D is perhaps TRBD2 (6 bases). Germline V lookup: CDR1 LNHNV, CDR2 YYDKDF (reference sequence). With 0 bases removed from V and 7 bases from J, the gap between germline ends came to 19 bases. The CDR3 runs 17 residues.

A note on this clonotype: A much larger clone differs by one base, so this may be a read error. The chain employs TRBV5-1 and TRBJ2-1; 9 bases are a match to TRBD1. The CDR3 contains 15 residues. V lost 3 bases and J lost 6; bases outside the gene matches: 7. CDR1 and CDR2 (germline): SGHRS, YFSETQ. The CDR3 DNA reads TGCGCCAGCAGCTCGGGACAGGGCTATTGCAATGAGCAGTTCTTC. This codes for CASSSGQGYCNEQFF.

This clonotype has only one observation. The rearrangement joins TRBV5-1 to TRBJ2-2, with D tentatively TRBD2 (5 bases). The V gene's germline CDR1 is SGHRS and CDR2 YFSETQ. CDR3 length equals 16 residues. V dropped 0 bases and J dropped 4 bases, with 13 bases sitting between them. The CDR3 DNA reads as TGCGCCAGCAGCTTGGCCCGCGGGTCGGTCACCGGGGAGCTGTTTTTT. It encodes CASSLARGSVTGELFF. The full variable domain, with the rest looked up from reference TRBV5-1 and TRBJ2-2, is KAGVTQTPRYLIKTRGQQVTLSCSPISGHRSVSWYQQTPGQGLQFLFEYFSETQRNKGNFPGRFSGRQFSNSRSEMNVSTLELGDSALYLCASSLARGSVTGELFFGEGSRLTVL.